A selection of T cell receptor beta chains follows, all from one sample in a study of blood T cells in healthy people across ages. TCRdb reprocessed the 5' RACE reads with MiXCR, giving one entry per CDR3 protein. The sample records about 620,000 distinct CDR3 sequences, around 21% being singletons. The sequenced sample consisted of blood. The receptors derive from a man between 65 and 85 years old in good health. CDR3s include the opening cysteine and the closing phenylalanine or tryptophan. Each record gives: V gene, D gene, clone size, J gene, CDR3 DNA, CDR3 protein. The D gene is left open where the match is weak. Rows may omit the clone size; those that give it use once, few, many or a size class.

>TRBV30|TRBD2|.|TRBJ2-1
TGTGCCTGGAAACGGCAAGCGGGAGGTTGGAGCTCCTACAATGAGCAGTTCTTC
CAWKRQAGGWSSYNEQFF
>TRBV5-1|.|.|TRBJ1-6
TGCGCCAGCAGCTTGGAGTTTGGCCCGGGTAATTCACCCCTCCACTTT
CASSLEFGPGNSPLHF
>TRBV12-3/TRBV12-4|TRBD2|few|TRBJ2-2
TGTGCCAGCAGTGCGACTAGCGGGAGAGTCGGGGAGCTGTTTTTT
CASSATSGRVGELFF
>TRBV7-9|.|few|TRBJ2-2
TGTGCCAGCAGCTTAGTTCCGGGGTCCTCCGGGGAGCTGTTTTTT
CASSLVPGSSGELFF
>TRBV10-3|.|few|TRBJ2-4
TGTGCCATCAGTGAGTCGATAACCGCGGGGCCCCAATACTTC
CAISESITAGPQYF
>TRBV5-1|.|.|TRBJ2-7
TGCGCCAGCAGCTTAGAATTGGGAACCGAGCAGTACTTC
CASSLELGTEQYF
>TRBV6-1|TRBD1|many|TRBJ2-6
TGTGCCAGCAAGACTGGGGGACAGGGGTACGTCCTGACTTTC
CASKTGGQGYVLTF
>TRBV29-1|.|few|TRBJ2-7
TGCAGCGTTGAACTCTCTGGGTTCGAGCAGTACTTC
CSVELSGFEQYF
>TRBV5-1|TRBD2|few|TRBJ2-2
TGCGCCAGCAGCGGGACTAGCGGTGACACCGGGGAGCTGTTTTTT
CASSGTSGDTGELFF
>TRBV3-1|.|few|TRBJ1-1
TGTGCCAGCAGCCCTATGGGTATGAACACTGAAGCTTTCTTT
CASSPMGMNTEAFF
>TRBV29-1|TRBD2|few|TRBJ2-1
TGCAGCGTTGAAACCTGGACTAGCGGACGTCTCAATGAGCAGTTCTTC
CSVETWTSGRLNEQFF
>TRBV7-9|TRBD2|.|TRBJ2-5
TGTGCCAGCAGCTTCTCTTTCGCGGGAGTGGGGGAGACCCAGTACTTC
CASSFSFAGVGETQYF
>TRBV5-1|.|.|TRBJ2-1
TGCGCCAGCAGCTTCGGTGCGGCCAGGCGGAATGAGCAGTTCTTC
CASSFGAARRNEQFF
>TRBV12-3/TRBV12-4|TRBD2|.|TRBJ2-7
TGTGCCAGCAGTCCCTCTAGCGGGAGGGGGTCCTACGAGCAGTACTTC
CASSPSSGRGSYEQYF
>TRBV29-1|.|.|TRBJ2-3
TGCAGCGCTTATACGGAAACAGGGAATACGCAGTATTTT
CSAYTETGNTQYF
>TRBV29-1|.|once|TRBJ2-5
TGCAGCGTTGAAAACCTACAGCAAGAGACCCAGTACTTC
CSVENLQQETQYF
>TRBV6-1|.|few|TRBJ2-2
TGTGCCAGCAGTCCCTTTGGGAGGGGGCTTGGCGGGGAGCTGTTTTTT
CASSPFGRGLGGELFF
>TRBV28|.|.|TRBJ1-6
TGTGCCAGCAACGCAGCAGGGAGCTCCTATAATTCACCCCTCCACTTT
CASNAAGSSYNSPLHF
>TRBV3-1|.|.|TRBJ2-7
TGTGCCAGCAGCCAGAAAGGTCCCTCATCCGAGCAGTACTTC
CASSQKGPSSEQYF
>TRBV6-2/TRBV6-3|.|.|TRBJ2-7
TGTGCCAGCAGTGTACCCGGGAGCGGCGAGCAGTACTTC
CASSVPGSGEQYF
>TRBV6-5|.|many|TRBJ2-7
TGTGCCAGCAGTTCATCAACCTACGAGCAGTACTTC
CASSSSTYEQYF
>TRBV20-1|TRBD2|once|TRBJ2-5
TGCAGTGCTAGAGGAATAGCGGGTAGTCAAGAGACCCAGTACTTC
CSARGIAGSQETQYF
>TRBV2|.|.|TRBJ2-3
TGTGCCAGCAGTGACGTTTCTAGCACAGATACGCAGTATTTT
CASSDVSSTDTQYF
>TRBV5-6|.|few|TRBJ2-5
TGTGCCAGCAGCTACCGGACCGTTAACCAAGAGACCCAGTACTTC
CASSYRTVNQETQYF